The entry below describes one T cell receptor beta chain. Its antigen has not been determined. One base away there is no much larger clone; base qualities are not given. TCRbeta CDR3 regions were amplified from genomic DNA using the immunoSEQ Assay, a bias-controlled multiplex PCR. The authors' analysis ran thus. The number of nucleated cells in each sample was estimated from the amplification of reference gene primers within the assay. Sequence reads were collapsed and filtered to measure the absolute abundance of every unique TCRbeta CDR3 rearrangement. For each sample, productive Simpson clonality was calculated as the square root of Simpson's diversity index over productive rearrangements. This immuneACCESS table, as held by TCRdb, lists in-frame sequences with V and J called but not all clones. Of the missing ones, under half trace to an unresolved V gene in checked studies; the others have no known cause. The V and J calls and the clone size are those of that table, but D and trimming were determined from the DNA. For this sample there are 150,000 to 200,000 clones; about four fifths appear just once. Jointly, the top ten make up approximately 2.4% of the sample.

Whole blood was collected in K2EDTA tubes by collaborating institutions according to the institutions' own protocols. For TCRbeta analysis, collaborator samples were shipped as frozen whole blood, as isolated PBMCs, or as DNA extracted from either sample type. The data stem from a study of blood T cell repertoires in COVID-19 (dated by TCRdb to about 2020). The study in broad terms: Samples covering the acute and convalescent phases of COVID-19 were provided by collaborators in the United States, Italy and Spain. The prospective study material was composed of cDNA or gDNA derived from T cells, B-cell-depleted T cells, or PBMCs. Deeply sampled blood TCRbeta repertoires from subjects exposed to, actively infected with, or recovered from COVID-19 were included in the dataset. The repertoires were released in a freely available public database meant as a resource for research on the immune response to SARS-CoV-2. The samples were drawn from the first 160 participants of the ongoing ImmuneRACE study and from 1,254 subjects provided by 6 global collaborators. A de-identified subject ID, COVID-19 status, age in years and sex were almost always included in the sample metadata. Where available, HLA class I and class II types were taken from metadata supplied by the sample provider and were not determined by assay-based typing.

General findings and caveats noted by the study authors: The quantity of clinical and demographic metadata differed by source and by participant and was supplied without curation.

The CDR3 measures 15 amino acids from cysteine to phenylalanine. Only the CDR3 DNA stays, 45 bases, in frame from base 1. CDR1 LGHDT and CDR2 YNNKEL are derived from the germline V gene (reference sequence). The V and J ends are trimmed by 2 bases and 7 bases, leaving 15 bases between them. The receptor was isolated from a human donor with acute or convalescent COVID-19. The donor label of this sample is uncertain. Sequenced input: peripheral blood. The chain couples TRBV3-1 (or the pseudogene TRBV3-2) to TRBJ2-1, with the D gene not confidently named. The nucleotide sequence reads TGTGCCAGCAGCCAACACCGCCCTGCGGCGAATGAGCAGTTCTTC. Its translation reads: CASSQHRPAANEQFF.